The TCR beta chain described here comes from a study of blood T cell repertoires in COVID-19. About the research overall: From T cells, B-cell-depleted T cells, or PBMCs came the material, which was cDNA or gDNA.

Sequencing used immunoSEQ multiplex PCR; TCRdb keeps in-frame clones, though not all of them. The repertoire includes 350,000 to 450,000 clones, around 89% of them detected once, and 0.9% to 1.2% sits in the top ten. The study recruited people aged about 18 to 95 years across more than 20 US areas. V shed 4 bases, J shed 0 bases, and the junction held 7 bases outside the gene matches. The CDR3 runs 15 residues. The V gene's germline CDR1 is SQVTM and CDR2 ANQGSEA. The rearrangement uses TRBV29-1 and TRBJ1-1; 8 bases line up with TRBD1. Sequencing was performed on PBMCs or T cells enriched from blood (not recorded which). The TCR was taken from a man aged 30 to 39 who had recovered from COVID-19. The CDR3 DNA follows: TGCAGCGTTGTCGGACAGGGAACGTTGAACACTGAAGCTTTCTTT. The encoded protein is CSVVGQGTLNTEAFF.